This TCR beta chain was documented in a study of long-term antiretroviral therapy in people with HIV. The assay, immunoSEQ v3.0, was run at survey level. This table comes from immunoSEQ multiplex PCR, and its TCRdb copy is limited to in-frame clones, with some not included. The table shows about 30,000 clones, with 75% to 90% occurring only once. Germline loops: CDR1 MDHEN, CDR2 SYDVKM. CDR3 size: 12 residues. The V end lost 6 bases, the J end lost 1 base, and 6 bases lay between the germline ends. The chain recombines TRBV28 with TRBJ1-2; tentatively, D is TRBD1 (5 bases). The receptor was derived from a man in his forties with HIV. This material consisted of unsorted PBMCs, taken 0.3 years after starting antiretroviral therapy. In nucleotides, the CDR3 is TGTGCCAGCAGAGACAGTAACTATGGCTACACCTTC. Encoded protein: CASRDSNYGYTF.